The 31 T cell receptor beta chains below all came from one sample that was sequenced in a study of shared clonotypes between healthy human individuals. The method was immunoSEQ multiplex PCR; TCRdb's version includes in-frame clones alone and lacks a portion of them. The sample includes around 300,000 clones, roughly 84% of them seen just once. Sequenced input: memory CD8+ T cells sorted from blood. Subset indicated: CD45RO+ cells pooled with CCR7-negative TemRA cells. The receptors were gathered from a man between 18 and 29 years old in good health.

V is TRBV28 and J is TRBJ1-3; the match to TRBD1 covers 10 bases. J gave up 1 base and V 5 bases, and 8 bases lay outside the gene matches. Germline CDR1 is MDHEN and CDR2 is SYDVKM. This CDR3 contains 17 residues. The CDR3 bases are TGTGCCAGCAGTCCCGGGACAGGGGCGAAATCTGGAAACACCATATATTTT. As protein: CASSPGTGAKSGNTIYF.

Comment on this clone: Other DNA sequences of this sample code for an identical CDR3. The chain links TRBV6-5 to TRBJ2-1; tentatively, D is TRBD1 or TRBD2 (5 bases each). There are 14 residues in the CDR3. Trimming shortened V by 0 bases and J by 4 bases, and 7 bases separated the two germline ends. Germline CDR1 MNHEY, CDR2 SVGAGI. The CDR3 spells CASSYSEGYNEQFF. The CDR3 nucleotides read TGTGCCAGCAGTTACTCAGAGGGGTACAATGAGCAGTTCTTC.

The chain joins TRBV5-4 to TRBJ1-2; D uncertain. Per germline, CDR1 SGHNT and CDR2 YYREEE (reference sequence). CDR3 size: 13 residues. The germline V and J ends were trimmed by 1 base and 4 bases, with 8 bases remaining between them. The CDR3 nucleotides read TGTGCCAGCAGCTTGAAGAAGAGCTATGGCTACACCTTC. This translates into CASSLKKSYGYTF. The full variable domain, completed using reference TRBV5-4 and TRBJ1-2, is ETGVTQSPTHLIKTRGQQVTLRCSSQSGHNTVSWYQQALGQGPQFIFQYYREEENGRGNFPPRFSGLQFPNYSSELNVNALELDDSALYLCASSLKKSYGYTFGSGTRLTVV.

The CDR3 reads CASSQRGGRNYGYTF. The CDR3 bases are TGTGCCAGCAGCCAACGGGGGGGAAGAAACTATGGCTACACCTTC. The chain employs TRBV6-5 and TRBJ1-2, with D possibly being TRBD1 (5 bases). V shed 6 bases and J shed 2 bases, with 16 bases lying between them. Per the germline V gene, CDR1 is MNHEY and CDR2 is SVGAGI. The CDR3 spans 15 residues.

The chain joins TRBV10-1 to TRBJ2-2, with 16 positions matching TRBD2. In germline, CDR1 is WNHNN, CDR2 SYGVQD (reference sequence). J gave up 6 bases and V 6 bases, and 7 bases lay outside the gene matches. The CDR3 runs to 17 residues. The CDR3 loop is CASSGTSGRAGSGELFF. CDR3 nucleotides: TGCGCCAGCAGCGGGACTAGCGGGAGGGCCGGCTCCGGGGAGCTGTTTTTT.

The chain is built from TRBV6-5 and TRBJ1-2; 9 bases align to TRBD1. The CDR3 is 11 amino acids. J gave up 8 bases and V 10 bases, and 5 bases lay outside the gene matches. Germline values: CDR1 MNHEY, CDR2 SVGAGI. The CDR3: CANRGRKGYTF. Written as DNA, the CDR3 is TGTGCCAACAGGGGGCGGAAGGGCTACACCTTC.

The chain carries TRBV6-6 and TRBJ2-6; no definite D call. CDR1 is MNHNY, CDR2 SVGAGI, per germline (reference sequence). This CDR3 spans 13 amino acids. Between the trimmed V and J ends, which lost 11 bases and 2 bases, there was a span of 10 bases. The CDR3 region is CAALVPGANVLTF. Here the CDR3 DNA reads TGTGCCGCTCTGGTCCCTGGGGCCAACGTCCTGACTTTC.

The chain couples TRBV5-6 to TRBJ2-1; TRBD2 agrees at 10 bases. Germline values: CDR1 SGHDT, CDR2 YYEEEE. V shed 4 bases, J shed 8 bases, and the junction held 12 bases outside the gene matches. This CDR3 is 16 amino acids long. The CDR3 sequence is CASSPGGLAALDEQFF. CDR3 nucleotide sequence: TGTGCCAGCAGCCCTGGTGGACTAGCGGCCCTCGATGAGCAGTTCTTC.

This chain connects TRBV2 to TRBJ1-2; D is uncertain. The CDR3 is 13 residues long. Trimming removed 1 base from V and 8 bases from J, with 11 bases in between. Germline V gene data show CDR1 as SNHLY and CDR2 as FYNNEI. The CDR3 nucleotides read TGTGCCAGCAGTGAAGTTGGGATGCAGGGCTACACCTTC. It encodes CASSEVGMQGYTF.

The chain couples TRBV9 to TRBJ2-1, with a weak D call TRBD2 (6 bases). The CDR3 contains 15 residues. Trimming cost V 3 bases and J 2 bases, with 12 bases left between them. Germline V gives CDR1 SGDLS, CDR2 YYNGEE. Here the CDR3 reads CASSASGTPYNEQFF. The CDR3 DNA reads as TGTGCCAGCAGCGCCTCAGGGACTCCCTACAATGAGCAGTTCTTC.

CDR3 loop: CASSFPPQGASNEQFF. Here the CDR3 DNA reads TGTGCCAGCAGTTTCCCTCCGCAGGGGGCATCCAATGAGCAGTTCTTC. The rearrangement uses TRBV27 and TRBJ2-1; 8 bases are shared with TRBD1. V lost 3 bases, J lost 6 bases, and 10 bases stayed unmatched. Germline loops: CDR1 MNHEY, CDR2 SMNVEV (reference sequence). The CDR3 covers 16 residues.

The chain combines TRBV27 with TRBJ2-3, with 9 bases identical to TRBD2. CDR3 length: 19 residues. Germline lookup yields CDR1 MNHEY and CDR2 SMNVEV (reference sequence). Unmatched junction bases numbered 17, after V lost 5 bases and J lost 2 bases. CDR3 coding DNA: TGTGCCAGCAGTCCAAACACCGCAGCGGGACTAGCCCCCACAGATACGCAGTATTTT. Protein: CASSPNTAAGLAPTDTQYF.

This chain joins TRBV7-9 and TRBJ2-1, with D unresolved. The CDR3 length is 12 residues. Trimming took off 8 bases at V and 5 bases at J, with 10 bases between the two ends. The germline gives CDR1 SEHNR, CDR2 FQNEAQ (reference sequence). In DNA form, the CDR3 reads TGTGCCAGCCTTGGGTTCGACAATGAGCAGTTCTTC. Protein: CASLGFDNEQFF.

Of note for this clone: The junction and the germline gene differ at one end; a read error may be behind it. The rearrangement uses TRBV7-7 and TRBJ2-3; D gene unclear. CDR1 is SSHAT, CDR2 FNYEAQ, per germline (reference sequence). The CDR3 is 14 amino acids. DNA of the CDR3: TGTGCTAGCAGCCCCAGACCCTTCACAGATACGCAGTATTTT. This sequence encodes CASSPRPFTDTQYF.

The rearrangement uses TRBV7-9 and TRBJ1-1; D is possibly TRBD1 (5 bases). The V gene's germline CDR1 is SEHNR and CDR2 FQNEAQ (reference sequence). The CDR3 runs to 11 residues. V was shortened by 5 bases and J by 11 bases, with 12 bases between the two germline ends. DNA for the CDR3: TGTGCCAGCAGCGGCGGACAAGAGGCTTTCTTT. Protein: CASSGGQEAFF.

This clone was seen only once. The chain has TRBV4-3 and TRBJ2-7; D not resolved. Germline V lookup: CDR1 LGHNA, CDR2 YSLEER. V was pared by 3 bases and J by 0 bases, with 15 bases between. The CDR3 is 16 amino acids. DNA of the CDR3: TGCGCCAGCAGCCACAACCTCCGGACGGTCTCCTACGAGCAGTACTTC. Its translation is CASSHNLRTVSYEQYF.

J is TRBJ1-2 and V is TRBV7-2; the match to TRBD1 covers 9 bases. The CDR3 has 14 amino acids. J lost 2 bases, V lost 5 bases, and 3 bases had no gene match. In germline, CDR1 is SGHTA, CDR2 FQGNSA. This CDR3 is CASSPGQGNYGYTF. CDR3 coding DNA: TGTGCCAGCAGCCCCGGACAGGGGAACTATGGCTACACCTTC.

V gene TRBV11-2 combines with J gene TRBJ2-7; 12 nucleotides agree with TRBD2. The CDR3 contains 16 residues. Germline CDR1 reads SGHAT; CDR2 reads FQNNGV. The V and J ends lost 3 bases and 2 bases, in that order; junction bases with no gene match: 5. CDR3 sequence: CASSLSLAGGAYEQYF. The CDR3 coding sequence is TGTGCCAGCAGCTTGTCACTAGCGGGGGGAGCCTACGAGCAGTACTTC.

This sequence joins TRBV2 and TRBJ2-7, with 9 bases that match TRBD1. The CDR3 runs 14 residues. Germline-derived CDR1 and CDR2 are SNHLY and FYNNEI. Trimming at V came to 6 bases and at J to 5 bases, leaving 8 bases not matched to a gene. The DNA of the CDR3 is TGTGCCAGCAGAGGGACAGGGACGATAAACGAGCAGTACTTC. Translating gives CASRGTGTINEQYF.

This sequence joins TRBV6-1 and TRBJ2-3; TRBD2 aligns across 7 bases. CDR1 MNHNS and CDR2 SASEGT come from the germline V gene. V gave up 3 bases and J gave up 5 bases; unmatched junction bases: 14. The CDR3 is made up of 17 amino acids. This chain's CDR3 is CASSEGGWESGEDTQYF. CDR3 coding DNA: TGTGCCAGCAGTGAGGGGGGGTGGGAGTCTGGCGAAGATACGCAGTATTTT.

The chain couples TRBV2 to TRBJ2-7; D is ambiguous. This CDR3 spans 12 amino acids. Trimming cost V 6 bases and J 0 bases, with 6 bases left between them. Germline CDR1 reads SNHLY; CDR2 reads FYNNEI. Here the CDR3 DNA reads TGTGCCAGCAGCCCAGCCTCCTACGAGCAGTACTTC. The encoded protein is CASSPASYEQYF.

The chain carries TRBV5-1 and TRBJ1-1; D might be TRBD1 (5 bases). V was cut by 4 bases and J by 4 bases, with 26 bases left in between. CDR1 SGHRS and CDR2 YFSETQ come from the germline V gene. This CDR3 is built from 18 residues. This CDR3 is CASSPRGPSGFGSTEAFF. CDR3 DNA: TGCGCCAGCAGCCCAAGGGGACCGAGTGGGTTTGGGAGCACTGAAGCTTTCTTT.

This chain joins TRBV5-6 and TRBJ1-1, with a weak D call TRBD1 (5 bases). The CDR3 contains 14 residues. Germline CDR1 SGHDT, CDR2 YYEEEE. V shed 4 bases and J shed 0 bases, with 10 bases lying between them. The CDR3 is CASSPPQVNTEAFF. CDR3 in DNA: TGTGCCAGCAGCCCCCCACAGGTGAACACTGAAGCTTTCTTT.

This clone was seen only once. The V and J genes are TRBV30 and TRBJ1-3; 12 bases align to TRBD1. The V gene end was trimmed by 8 bases and the J gene end by 11 bases; junction bases not matched to a gene: 4. Germline CDR1 GTSNPN, CDR2 SVGIG (reference sequence). This CDR3 comprises 11 residues. CDR3 region: CAGTGGFSIYF. CDR3 in DNA: TGTGCCGGGACAGGGGGCTTTTCCATATATTTT.

This chain uses TRBV4-1 with TRBJ2-5; D is unclear. CDR1 and CDR2 from the germline V gene are MGHRA and YSYEKL. CDR3 length: 15 amino acids. V was trimmed by 4 bases and J by 4 bases, leaving 16 bases between them. CDR3 nucleotide sequence: TGCGCCAGCAGCCTCCCACGGTCCCCGCGAGAGACCCAGTACTTC. As protein: CASSLPRSPRETQYF.

The CDR3 sequence: CASSQDQRRVYEQYF. CDR3 nucleotides: TGCGCCAGCAGCCAAGACCAGCGGAGGGTGTACGAGCAGTACTTC. The J gene is TRBJ2-7, the V gene TRBV4-1, with D maybe TRBD2 (6 bases). Trimming took 0 bases from V and 4 from J, leaving 13 bases between them. CDR3 length: 15 residues. Germline assignment: CDR1 MGHRA and CDR2 YSYEKL.

The V and J genes are TRBV27 and TRBJ2-4; D not resolved. This CDR3 is built from 13 residues. Germline V gene sequence: CDR1 MNHEY, CDR2 SMNVEV (reference sequence). V was trimmed by 6 bases and J by 4 bases, leaving 10 bases between them. This CDR3 is CASSPTNKNIQYF. DNA for the CDR3: TGTGCCAGCAGCCCGACGAATAAAAACATTCAGTACTTC.

The chain has TRBV5-1 and TRBJ1-5; weak D call: TRBD1 (5 bases). The CDR3 is 14 residues long. Germline V gene data show CDR1 as SGHRS and CDR2 as YFSETQ. V was pared by 4 bases and J by 8 bases, with 16 bases between. DNA of the CDR3: TGCGCCAGCAGCCTGGGGGTGGGGATAGAGCCCCAGCATTTT. This codes for CASSLGVGIEPQHF. Supplemented by reference TRBV5-1 and TRBJ1-5, the full variable domain reads KAGVTQTPRYLIKTRGQQVTLSCSPISGHRSVSWYQQTPGQGLQFLFEYFSETQRNKGNFPGRFSGRQFSNSRSEMNVSTLELGDSALYLCASSLGVGIEPQHFGDGTRLSIL.

The rearrangement joins TRBV14 to TRBJ1-2, with D unresolved. Germline CDR1 SGHDN, CDR2 FVKESK. The V and J ends lost 4 bases and 4 bases respectively, with 10 bases between them. This CDR3 has 13 amino acids. CDR3 nucleotides: TGTGCCAGCAGCCCAGATATTTTCTATGGCTACACCTTC. Its translation: CASSPDIFYGYTF.

The chain employs TRBV27 and TRBJ2-2, with D possibly being TRBD1 (6 bases). The germline V and J ends were trimmed by 8 bases and 4 bases, with 14 bases remaining between them. Per the germline V gene, CDR1 is MNHEY and CDR2 is SMNVEV (reference sequence). The CDR3 is 14 amino acids. The CDR3 bases are TGTGCCAGCCGAATGCAGGGGACCACCGGGGAGCTGTTTTTT. Translation: CASRMQGTTGELFF.

The genes are TRBV7-2 and TRBJ2-3, with 7 bases that match TRBD1. The CDR3 has 16 amino acids. CDR1 and CDR2 from the germline V gene are SGHTA and FQGNSA. Germline trimming cut 1 base from V and 0 bases from J; bases unmatched to any gene: 4. The CDR3 is CASSLGMTGSTDTQYF. The CDR3 nucleotides are TGTGCCAGCAGCTTAGGGATGACAGGGAGCACAGATACGCAGTATTTT.